The rows below give T cell receptor beta chains drawn from one sample of a study of early T cells in non-severe SARS-CoV-2 infection. One entry per CDR3 protein results from TCRdb running MiXCR on the 5' RACE reads. The table records nearly 60,000 distinct CDR3 sequences, about an eighth of them present only once. The specimen sequenced was whole blood. These receptors all come from an adult who was a healthcare worker with PCR-confirmed SARS-CoV-2 infection or an uninfected control (not recorded which). Both conserved end residues are part of each CDR3. D genes are given only for firm matches. Where a row states a size, it is once, few, many or the class of an expanded clone; other rows omit it.

v_call,clone_size,d_call,j_call,cdr3_nt,cdr3_aa
TRBV27,.,.,TRBJ2-3,TGTGCCAGCAGTTTATCTAGCCCCACAGATACGCAGTATTTT,CASSLSSPTDTQYF
TRBV29-1,few,TRBD1,TRBJ2-7,TGCAGCGTTGGACAGGGTTTCTCCTACGAGCAGTACTTC,CSVGQGFSYEQYF
TRBV19,.,.,TRBJ1-5,TGTGCCAGTAGCCAGACAGTTAATCAGCCCCAGCATTTT,CASSQTVNQPQHF
TRBV5-4,many,.,TRBJ2-5,TGTGCCAGCAGCGGCGGGACAACGCAAGAGACCCAGTACTTC,CASSGGTTQETQYF
TRBV27,.,.,TRBJ2-1,TGTGCCAGCAGTTTCGCTCAGGGAGCCTACAATGAGCAGTTCTTC,CASSFAQGAYNEQFF
TRBV4-1,.,TRBD1,TRBJ1-2,TGCGCCAGCAGCGGAAGGACAGGGAGGTTTGGCTACACCTTC,CASSGRTGRFGYTF
TRBV18,.,TRBD1,TRBJ2-7,TGTGCCAGCTCACCAACGACAGGGGCCTACGAGCAGTACTTC,CASSPTTGAYEQYF
TRBV27,few,.,TRBJ2-1,TGTGCCAGCCTCTCCTACAATGAGCAGCTCTTC,CASLSYNEQLF
TRBV11-2,many,.,TRBJ2-7,TGTGCCAGCAGCCTGGATATAAGGGGCGAGCAGTACTTC,CASSLDIRGEQYF
TRBV6-5,many,TRBD1,TRBJ1-3,TGTGCCAGCAGTTACTCCAGGGGACAGGTCTCTGGAAACACCATATATTTT,CASSYSRGQVSGNTIYF
TRBV25-1,many,.,TRBJ1-2,TGTGCCAGCAGTGAACCCGGGACACCCTATGATGGCTACACCTTC,CASSEPGTPYDGYTF
TRBV3-1,.,.,TRBJ2-1,TGTGCCAGCAGCCCCCGACCGGCAGGTGAGCAGTTCTTC,CASSPRPAGEQFF
TRBV7-6,many,TRBD1,TRBJ1-3,TGTGCCAGCAGCTCGACAGGGGTCGGAAACACCATATATTTT,CASSSTGVGNTIYF
TRBV12-3/TRBV12-4,.,.,TRBJ2-5,TGTGCCAGCAGTTCCGGCGGGACCCCTGTTACGGAGACCCAGTACTTC,CASSSGGTPVTETQYF
TRBV29-1,few,.,TRBJ2-7,TGCAGCGCTCGGGACACCTACAACTCCTACGAGCAGTACTTC,CSARDTYNSYEQYF
TRBV4-3,many,TRBD1,TRBJ1-2,TGCGCCAGCAGCCAAGGAGAGACAGGGTTCTATGGCTACACCTTC,CASSQGETGFYGYTF
TRBV27,many,TRBD2,TRBJ2-3,TGTGCCGTCAACGTCGGGCCACTAGCGATTATAGATACGCAGTATTTT,CAVNVGPLAIIDTQYF
TRBV20-1,many,.,TRBJ1-1,TGCAGTGCTAGGGGGGACCTTGCTATGAACACTGAAGCTTTCTTT,CSARGDLAMNTEAFF
TRBV29-1,few,.,TRBJ1-1,TGCAGCGTTGATCGGGCCCGGCGTGAAGCTTTCTTT,CSVDRARREAFF
TRBV29-1,many,TRBD1,TRBJ1-1,TGCAGCGCCTCCCTGGGGACAGCGGGTGAAGCTTTCTTT,CSASLGTAGEAFF
TRBV15,many,.,TRBJ1-3,TGTGCCACCTCCGGGACGGTCTCTGGAAACACCATATATTTT,CATSGTVSGNTIYF
TRBV10-3,few,.,TRBJ2-1,TGTGCCATCAGTGAACCCAGATTCGCCAATGAGCAGTTCTTC,CAISEPRFANEQFF
TRBV28,.,.,TRBJ1-2,TGTGCCAGCACGCAAGGGGGGGTTAGCTATGGCTACACCTTC,CASTQGGVSYGYTF
TRBV20-1,many,TRBD1,TRBJ2-7,TGCAGTCAAGGACAGGGTCGGGAGCAGTACTTC,CSQGQGREQYF
TRBV27,few,.,TRBJ2-7,TGTGCCAGCAGTTTAACGTGGCAGGGTCGCTCCTACGAGCAGTACTTC,CASSLTWQGRSYEQYF
TRBV4-3,.,TRBD1,TRBJ1-1,TGCGCCAGCAGCCAAGATTGGAGGGGGCTGAACACTGAAGCTTTCTTT,CASSQDWRGLNTEAFF
TRBV5-1,many,TRBD1,TRBJ1-4,TGCGCCAGCGCCCGGGACAGAACTAATGAAAAACTGTTTTTT,CASARDRTNEKLFF
TRBV2,.,TRBD1,TRBJ1-5,TGTGCCAGCAGTATAGAGGGGGCGGGCAATCAGCCCCAGCATTTT,CASSIEGAGNQPQHF
TRBV7-8,few,.,TRBJ2-1,TGTGCCAGCAGGAAACAGGATAACGAGCAGTTCTTC,CASRKQDNEQFF
TRBV29-1,once,.,TRBJ2-2,TGCAGCGTTCAGACAACATACACCGGGGAGCTGTTTTTT,CSVQTTYTGELFF